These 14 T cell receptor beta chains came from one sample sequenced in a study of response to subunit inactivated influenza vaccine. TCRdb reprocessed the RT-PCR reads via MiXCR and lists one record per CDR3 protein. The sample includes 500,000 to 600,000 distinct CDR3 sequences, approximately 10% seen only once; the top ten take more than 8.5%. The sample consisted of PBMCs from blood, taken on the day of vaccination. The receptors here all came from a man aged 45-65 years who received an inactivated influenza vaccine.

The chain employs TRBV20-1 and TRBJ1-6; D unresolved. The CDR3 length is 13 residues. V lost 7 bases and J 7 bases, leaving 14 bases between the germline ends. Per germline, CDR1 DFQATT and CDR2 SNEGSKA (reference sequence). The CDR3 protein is CSVQALRNSPLHF. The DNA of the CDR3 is TGCAGTGTTCAGGCACTTCGGAATTCACCCCTCCACTTT.

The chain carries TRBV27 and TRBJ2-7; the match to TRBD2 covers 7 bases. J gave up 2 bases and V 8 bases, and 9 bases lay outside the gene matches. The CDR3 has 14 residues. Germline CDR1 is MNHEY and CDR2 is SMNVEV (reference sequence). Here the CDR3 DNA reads TGTGCCAGCCAATATAGAGCGGGACCCTACGAGCAGTACTTC. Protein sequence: CASQYRAGPYEQYF.

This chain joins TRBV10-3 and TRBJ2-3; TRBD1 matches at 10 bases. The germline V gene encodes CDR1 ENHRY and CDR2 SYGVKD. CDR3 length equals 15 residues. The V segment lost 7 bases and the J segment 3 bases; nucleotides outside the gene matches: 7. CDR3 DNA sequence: TGTGCCATCACTCGGACAGGGGGAGGAACAGATACGCAGTATTTT. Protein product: CAITRTGGGTDTQYF.

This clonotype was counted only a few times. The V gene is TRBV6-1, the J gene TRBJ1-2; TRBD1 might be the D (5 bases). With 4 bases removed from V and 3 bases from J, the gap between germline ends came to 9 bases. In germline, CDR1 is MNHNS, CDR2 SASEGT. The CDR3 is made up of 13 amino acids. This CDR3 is CASSVIGDYGYTF. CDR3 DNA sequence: TGTGCCAGCAGTGTGATAGGGGACTATGGCTACACCTTC.

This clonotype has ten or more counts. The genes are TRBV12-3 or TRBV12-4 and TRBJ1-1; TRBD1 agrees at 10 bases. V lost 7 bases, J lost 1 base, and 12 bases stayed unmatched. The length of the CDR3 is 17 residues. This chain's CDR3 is CASTPGQGELRNTEAFF. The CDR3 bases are TGTGCCAGCACCCCTGGACAGGGGGAGCTACGGAACACTGAAGCTTTCTTT.

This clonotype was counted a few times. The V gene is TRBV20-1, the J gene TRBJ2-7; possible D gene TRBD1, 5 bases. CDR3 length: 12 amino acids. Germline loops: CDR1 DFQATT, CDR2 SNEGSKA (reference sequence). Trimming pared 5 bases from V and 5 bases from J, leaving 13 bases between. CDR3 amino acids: CSARRGQDEQYF. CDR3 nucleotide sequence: TGCAGTGCTCGTAGGGGCCAAGACGAGCAGTACTTC.

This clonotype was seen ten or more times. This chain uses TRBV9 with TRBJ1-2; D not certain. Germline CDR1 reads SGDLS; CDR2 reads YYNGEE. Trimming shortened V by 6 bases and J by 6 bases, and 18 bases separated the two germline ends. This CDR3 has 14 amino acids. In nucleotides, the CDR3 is TGTGCCAGCACCCCCACTGGGGAGTTGAATGGCTACACCTTC. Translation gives CASTPTGELNGYTF.

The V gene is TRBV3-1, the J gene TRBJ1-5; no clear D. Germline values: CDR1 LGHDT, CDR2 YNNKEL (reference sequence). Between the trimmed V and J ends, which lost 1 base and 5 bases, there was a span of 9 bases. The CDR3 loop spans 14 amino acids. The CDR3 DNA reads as TGTGCCAGCAGCCAAGCATTGAGTTATCAGCCCCAGCATTTT. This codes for CASSQALSYQPQHF.

The CDR3 sequence: CASSPPLVLNEQFF. The DNA of the CDR3 is TGTGCCAGCTCACCACCACTAGTACTCAATGAGCAGTTCTTC. The chain couples TRBV18 to TRBJ2-1; tentative D call: TRBD2 (5 bases). The length of the CDR3 is 14 residues. Germline V CDR1 and CDR2: KGHSH, LQKENI. The ends were cut back, 0 bases at V and 6 bases at J, with 9 bases in the middle.

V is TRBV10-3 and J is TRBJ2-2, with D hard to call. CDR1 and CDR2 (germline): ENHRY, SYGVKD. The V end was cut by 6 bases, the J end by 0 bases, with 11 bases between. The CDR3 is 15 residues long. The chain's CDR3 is CAIRPRAANTGELFF. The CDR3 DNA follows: TGTGCCATCAGACCTAGGGCGGCGAACACCGGGGAGCTGTTTTTT.

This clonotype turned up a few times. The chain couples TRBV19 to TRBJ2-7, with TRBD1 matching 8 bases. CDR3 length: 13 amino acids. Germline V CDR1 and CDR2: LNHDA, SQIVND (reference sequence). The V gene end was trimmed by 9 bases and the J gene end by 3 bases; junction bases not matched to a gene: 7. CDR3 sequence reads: CASQDRGGYEQYF. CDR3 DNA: TGTGCCAGCCAAGACAGGGGCGGCTACGAGCAGTACTTC. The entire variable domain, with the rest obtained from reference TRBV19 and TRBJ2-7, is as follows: DGGITQSPKYLFRKEGQNVTLSCEQNLNHDAMYWYRQDPGQGLRLIYYSQIVNDFQKGDIAEGYSVSREKKESFPLTVTSAQKNPTAFYLCASQDRGGYEQYFGPGTRLTVT.

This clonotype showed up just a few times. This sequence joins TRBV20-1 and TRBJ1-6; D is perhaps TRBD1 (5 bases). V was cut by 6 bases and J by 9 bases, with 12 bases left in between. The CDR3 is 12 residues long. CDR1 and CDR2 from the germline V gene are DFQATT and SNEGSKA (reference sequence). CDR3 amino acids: CSAGDSGSPLHF. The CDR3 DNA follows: TGCAGTGCCGGGGACTCCGGTTCACCCCTCCACTTT.

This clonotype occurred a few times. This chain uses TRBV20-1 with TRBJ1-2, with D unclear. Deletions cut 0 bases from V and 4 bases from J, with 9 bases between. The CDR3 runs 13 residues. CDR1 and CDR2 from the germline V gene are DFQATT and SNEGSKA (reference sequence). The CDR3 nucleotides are TGCAGTGCTAGAGAACGGGGATCCTATGGCTACACCTTC. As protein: CSARERGSYGYTF.

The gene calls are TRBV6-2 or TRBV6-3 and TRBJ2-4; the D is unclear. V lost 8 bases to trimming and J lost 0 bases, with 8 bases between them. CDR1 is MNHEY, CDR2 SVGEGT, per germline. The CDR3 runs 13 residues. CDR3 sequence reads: CASRRTAKNIQYF. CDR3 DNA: TGTGCCAGCCGCCGGACAGCCAAAAACATTCAGTACTTC.